This paragraph covers one T cell receptor (beta chain) sequence. Its target is unknown. CDR3 length equals 15 residues. The junction had 4 bases not matched to a gene; V was cut back by 4 bases and J by 1 base. The germline V gene has CDR1 SGDLS and CDR2 YYNGEE. This sample was included in a study of T cell responses to AZD1222 COVID-19 vaccine. General study results and limits: Among vaccine-associated CD4 TCRs, coverage spanned spike, with dominance at 160-218 and 743-854. White British people made up most donors, females outnumbered males, and clonal diversity was possibly underestimated.

The repertoire was sequenced with immunoSEQ multiplex PCR; TCRdb's copy has only in-frame clones and lacks some. The data contain about 94,000 clones, approximately 81% of them singletons. The input for sequencing was peripheral blood, taken 28 days after the second AZD1222 dose. The rearrangement uses TRBV9 and TRBJ1-1, with 10 bases aligning to TRBD1. This TCR was sampled from an adult who received the AZD1222 COVID-19 vaccine. CDR3 DNA: TGTGCCAGCAGCCCACGGACAGGGGGGAACACTGAAGCTTTCTTT. Residues: CASSPRTGGNTEAFF. Full variable domain (remainder filled in from reference TRBV9 and TRBJ1-1): DSGVTQTPKHLITATGQRVTLRCSPRSGDLSVYWYQQSLDQGLQFLIQYYNGEERAKGNILERFSAQQFPDLHSELNLSSLELGDSALYFCASSPRTGGNTEAFFGQGTRLTVV.